Given below is one T cell receptor (beta chain) in context. This entry comes from a study of blood T cell repertoires in COVID-19. Sequenced by immunoSEQ multiplex PCR; TCRdb stores in-frame clones only, minus some. Altogether around 97,000 clones are present, more than 75% being singletons, with the ten largest covering around 11%. CDR1 is SNHLY and CDR2 is FYNNEI in the germline V gene. V lost 6 bases to trimming and J lost 3 bases; unmatched junction nucleotides: 0. The CDR3 runs to 14 residues. The receptor comes from a human donor in a cohort sampled during active COVID-19. The V call is TRBV2, the J call TRBJ2-1, with 12 nucleotides matching TRBD2. Sequencing was done on a sample of peripheral blood. The CDR3 sequence is CASRLAGGYNEQFF. CDR3 DNA: TGTGCCAGCAGACTAGCGGGGGGCTACAATGAGCAGTTCTTC.